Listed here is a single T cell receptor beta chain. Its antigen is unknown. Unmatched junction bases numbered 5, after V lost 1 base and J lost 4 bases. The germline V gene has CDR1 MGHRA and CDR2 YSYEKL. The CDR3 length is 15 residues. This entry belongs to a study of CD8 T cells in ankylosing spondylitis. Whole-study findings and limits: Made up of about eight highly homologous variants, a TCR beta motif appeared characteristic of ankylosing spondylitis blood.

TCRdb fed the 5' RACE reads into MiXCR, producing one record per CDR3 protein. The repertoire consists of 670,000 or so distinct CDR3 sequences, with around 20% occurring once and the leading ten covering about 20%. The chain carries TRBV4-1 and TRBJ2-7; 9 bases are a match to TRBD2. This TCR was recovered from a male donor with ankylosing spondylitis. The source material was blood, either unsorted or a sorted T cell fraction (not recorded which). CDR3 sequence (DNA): TGCGCCAGCAGCCAAGCGCTAGCGGGACAATACGAGCAGTACTTC. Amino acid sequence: CASSQALAGQYEQYF.